The 3 T cell receptor beta chains below all came from one sample that was sequenced in a study of blood T cell repertoires in COVID-19. TCRdb's table, derived via immunoSEQ multiplex PCR, lists solely in-frame clones and lacks some. Of about 84,000 clones in the sample, approximately 81% were seen once. The sequenced sample was peripheral blood. The receptors shown here come from a woman of 80 years or more with acute or convalescent COVID-19.

The chain links TRBV27 to TRBJ1-5, with D possibly TRBD1 on 5 matching bases. The CDR3 has 16 amino acids. The V gene's germline CDR1 is MNHEY and CDR2 SMNVEV (reference sequence). Trimming took off 8 bases at V and 4 bases at J, with 21 bases between the two ends. The CDR3, as DNA: TGTGCCAGCCACAAAGGGTGGACACCCAAGAATCAGCCCCAGCATTTT. This gives the protein CASHKGWTPKNQPQHF.

The V gene is TRBV3-1 (or the pseudogene TRBV3-2), the J gene TRBJ2-3; D is possibly TRBD2 (6 bases). Germline V lookup: CDR1 LGHDT, CDR2 YNNKEL (reference sequence). V was pared by 4 bases and J by 2 bases, with 13 bases between. This CDR3 spans 15 amino acids. The CDR3 reads CASSLADSTTDTQYF. In DNA form, the CDR3 reads TGTGCCAGCAGCCTAGCGGATAGCACCACAGATACGCAGTATTTT.

This clone has just a few counts. The chain employs TRBV5-1 and TRBJ1-3, with D maybe TRBD1 (5 bases). The CDR3 totals 12 residues. With 3 bases removed from V and 4 bases from J, the gap between germline ends came to 5 bases. Germline CDR1 and CDR2: SGHRS and YFSETQ. The CDR3 sequence is CASSSGGNTIYF. The CDR3 nucleotides read TGCGCCAGCAGCTCAGGGGGAAACACCATATATTTT.